Presented here are 10 T cell receptor beta chains from one specimen sequenced in a study of cytomegalovirus exposure and HLA in healthy donors. Both 60 Vbeta primers and 13 Jbeta primers went into the PCR. Sequenced by immunoSEQ multiplex PCR; TCRdb stores in-frame clones only, minus some. The table lists 130,000 to 150,000 clones, over 80% of them singletons. Sequenced sample: PBMCs. Receptors originate from a woman aged 30 to 39 in good health and CMV-seronegative.

This clone was found a few times. The rearrangement joins TRBV30 to TRBJ2-5; D possibly corresponds to TRBD1 (7 bases). Germline loops: CDR1 GTSNPN, CDR2 SVGIG (reference sequence). CDR3 length equals 13 residues. Trimming took off 4 bases at V and 2 bases at J, with 11 bases between the two ends. CDR3 protein: CAWTGGRQETQYF. CDR3 DNA sequence: TGTGCCTGGACAGGGGGGCGACAAGAGACCCAGTACTTC.

The rearrangement joins TRBV7-6 to TRBJ2-1, with no clear D. CDR1 is SGHVS and CDR2 is FNYEAQ in the germline V gene. The V end lost 1 base, the J end lost 9 bases, and 4 bases lay between the germline ends. The CDR3 is 11 amino acids. The CDR3 nucleotides are TGTGCCAGCAGCTTAGTCGGTGAGCAGTTCTTC. Translated, it gives CASSLVGEQFF.

This clone came up a few times. This sequence joins TRBV7-2 and TRBJ2-5; 15 positions match TRBD2. The V and J ends lost 6 bases and 4 bases, in that order; junction bases with no gene match: 9. The V gene's germline CDR1 is SGHTA and CDR2 FQGNSA. This CDR3 is 17 amino acids long. Here the CDR3 reads CASSQGLAGGLVETQYF. The CDR3, as DNA: TGTGCCAGCAGTCAAGGACTAGCGGGGGGGCTTGTAGAGACCCAGTACTTC.

The V and J genes are TRBV30 and TRBJ2-2; D uncertain. The CDR3 is 11 residues long. Germline V lookup: CDR1 GTSNPN, CDR2 SVGIG (reference sequence). Trimming took 3 bases from V and 8 from J, leaving 7 bases between them. Here the CDR3 reads CAWSQEGELFF. CDR3 DNA: TGTGCCTGGAGCCAGGAAGGGGAGCTGTTTTTT.

This chain joins TRBV9 and TRBJ1-1, with D perhaps matching TRBD1 (6 bases). This CDR3 region has 12 residues. Germline lookup yields CDR1 SGDLS and CDR2 YYNGEE. V was trimmed by 4 bases and J by 8 bases, leaving 12 bases between them. In DNA, the CDR3 is TGTGCCAGCAGCCCAGGGGCGGCCGAAGCTTTCTTT. Encoded protein: CASSPGAAEAFF.

The chain carries TRBV14 and TRBJ2-2; 8 nucleotides line up with TRBD2. CDR3 length: 15 amino acids. V was clipped by 4 bases and J by 4 bases; unmatched bases: 5. The germline CDR1 and CDR2 sequences are SGHDN and FVKESK. CDR3 region: CASSRTSGGTGELFF. DNA for the CDR3: TGTGCCAGCAGCCGCACTAGCGGCGGCACCGGGGAGCTGTTTTTT.

The chain recombines TRBV9 with TRBJ1-2, with D maybe TRBD1 (5 bases). In germline, CDR1 is SGDLS, CDR2 YYNGEE. The V end lost 3 bases, the J end lost 7 bases, and 13 bases lay between the germline ends. CDR3 length: 13 amino acids. In nucleotides, the CDR3 is TGTGCCAGCAGCGGGACACCTAGGAGTGGCTACACCTTC. It encodes CASSGTPRSGYTF.

The chain combines TRBV28 with TRBJ1-5, with D possibly matching TRBD1 (5 bases). Germline V gene sequence: CDR1 MDHEN, CDR2 SYDVKM. The CDR3 extends over 16 amino acids. The V gene lost 4 bases and the J gene lost 1 base, with 14 bases spanning the gap. The CDR3 reads CASSSPSGGSNQPQHF. CDR3 sequence (DNA): TGTGCCAGCAGTTCCCCGTCGGGGGGGAGCAATCAGCCCCAGCATTTT.

The chain uses TRBV11-3 and TRBJ1-1; 7 bases map to TRBD1. J was trimmed by 6 bases and V by 4 bases; bases with no gene match: 5. CDR3 size: 13 residues. The germline CDR1 and CDR2 sequences are SGHNT and YENEEA. The CDR3 bases are TGTGCCAGCAGCTCCGGGACAGTAGCTGAAGCTTTCTTT. It is translated as CASSSGTVAEAFF.

The rearrangement links TRBV6-6 to TRBJ1-2; 8 nucleotides align to TRBD1. Trimming removed 3 bases from V and 8 bases from J; junction bases left unmatched: 5. This CDR3 comprises 13 residues. The germline CDR1 and CDR2 sequences are MNHNY and SVGAGI (reference sequence). The CDR3 protein is CASSYQTGVGYTF. In DNA, the CDR3 is TGTGCCAGCAGTTATCAGACAGGGGTGGGCTACACCTTC.